Sequencing of this T cell receptor beta chain was carried out in a study of blood T cell repertoires in COVID-19. From germline, CDR1 is MDHEN and CDR2 SYDVKM. CDR3 length: 17 residues. V shed 6 bases and J 0 bases; nucleotides not matched to a gene: 11. The table came from immunoSEQ multiplex PCR; TCRdb's copy has only in-frame clones and leaves some out. The repertoire consists of roughly 300,000 clones, with about 84% occurring once and the leading ten covering around 1.5%. A single count supports this clone. Sequenced material: peripheral blood. The V call is TRBV28, the J call TRBJ2-7; 10 bases align to TRBD2. This TCR derives from a woman in her forties or fifties with acute or convalescent COVID-19. The CDR3 DNA is TGTGCCAGCAGAAATCCTCTCCTAGCGGGAGTCTCCTACGAGCAGTACTTC. It encodes CASRNPLLAGVSYEQYF.